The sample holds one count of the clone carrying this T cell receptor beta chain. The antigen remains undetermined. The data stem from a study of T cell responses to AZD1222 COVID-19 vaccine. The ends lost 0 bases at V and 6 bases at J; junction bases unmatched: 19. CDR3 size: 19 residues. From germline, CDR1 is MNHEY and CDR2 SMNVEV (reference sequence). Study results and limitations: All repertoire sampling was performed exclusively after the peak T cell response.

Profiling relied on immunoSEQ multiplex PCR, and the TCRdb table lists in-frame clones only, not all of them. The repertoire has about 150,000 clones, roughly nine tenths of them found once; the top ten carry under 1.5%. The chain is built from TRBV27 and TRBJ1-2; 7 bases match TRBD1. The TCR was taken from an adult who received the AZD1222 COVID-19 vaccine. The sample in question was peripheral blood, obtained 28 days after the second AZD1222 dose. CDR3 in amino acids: CASSLSAPGLNRGGNGYTF. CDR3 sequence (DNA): TGTGCCAGCAGTTTATCGGCACCGGGGCTAAACAGGGGCGGGAATGGCTACACCTTC.